One and the same sample provided the 4 T cell receptor beta chains below, sequenced in a study of lymphopenia after photon versus proton radiotherapy. Data came from immunoSEQ multiplex PCR; TCRdb stores just in-frame clones and leaves some out. The table records tens of thousands of clones, around 90% of them present only once. The specimen was peripheral blood, collected from a patient treated with proton-based radiotherapy. These receptors were collected from a man older than 75 with esophageal cancer.

The chain couples TRBV11-2 to TRBJ2-7; no clear D. CDR1 and CDR2 from the germline V gene are SGHAT and FQNNGV. Trimming stripped 2 bases from V and 2 bases from J, with 13 bases between. This CDR3 is 15 amino acids long. CDR3 residues: CASSLTVVEPYEQYF. The CDR3 DNA is TGTGCCAGCAGCTTAACCGTAGTAGAACCCTACGAGCAGTACTTC.

The J gene is TRBJ2-2, the V gene TRBV7-3; the D is unclear. Germline loops: CDR1 SGHTA, CDR2 FQGTGA. Trimming removed 5 bases from V and 1 base from J, with 14 bases in between. The CDR3 contains 16 residues. CDR3 residues: CASSLLGPQNTGELFF. The CDR3 DNA reads as TGTGCCAGCAGCCTGCTGGGCCCTCAGAACACCGGGGAGCTGTTTTTT.

This sequence joins TRBV7-9 and TRBJ2-7, with TRBD1 as a possible D gene (5 bases). The CDR3 has 14 residues. The germline V gene encodes CDR1 SEHNR and CDR2 FQNEAQ (reference sequence). Between the trimmed V and J ends, which lost 8 bases and 0 bases, there was a span of 14 bases. The CDR3 protein is CASEGESSSYEQYF. Written as DNA, the CDR3 is TGTGCCAGCGAAGGGGAATCGAGCTCCTACGAGCAGTACTTC.

The V gene is TRBV10-3, the J gene TRBJ1-2; a possible D gene is TRBD1 (6 bases). V was cut by 0 bases and J by 6 bases, with 11 bases left in between. The germline V gene has CDR1 ENHRY and CDR2 SYGVKD. The CDR3 totals 14 residues. The CDR3 bases are TGTGCCATCAGTGAGTCCCAGGGGAGCAATGGCTACACCTTC. Its translation is CAISESQGSNGYTF.